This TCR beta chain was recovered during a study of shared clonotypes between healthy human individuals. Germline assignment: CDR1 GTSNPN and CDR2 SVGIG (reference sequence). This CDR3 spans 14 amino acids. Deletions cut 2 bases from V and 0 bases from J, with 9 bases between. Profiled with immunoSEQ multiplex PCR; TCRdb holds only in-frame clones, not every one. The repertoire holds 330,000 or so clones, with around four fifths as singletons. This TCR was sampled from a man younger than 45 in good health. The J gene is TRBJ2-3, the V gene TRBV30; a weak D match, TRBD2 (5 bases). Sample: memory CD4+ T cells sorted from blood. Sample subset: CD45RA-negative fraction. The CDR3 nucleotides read TGTGCCTGGAGTCTCGGACTGAGCACAGATACGCAGTATTTT. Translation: CAWSLGLSTDTQYF.